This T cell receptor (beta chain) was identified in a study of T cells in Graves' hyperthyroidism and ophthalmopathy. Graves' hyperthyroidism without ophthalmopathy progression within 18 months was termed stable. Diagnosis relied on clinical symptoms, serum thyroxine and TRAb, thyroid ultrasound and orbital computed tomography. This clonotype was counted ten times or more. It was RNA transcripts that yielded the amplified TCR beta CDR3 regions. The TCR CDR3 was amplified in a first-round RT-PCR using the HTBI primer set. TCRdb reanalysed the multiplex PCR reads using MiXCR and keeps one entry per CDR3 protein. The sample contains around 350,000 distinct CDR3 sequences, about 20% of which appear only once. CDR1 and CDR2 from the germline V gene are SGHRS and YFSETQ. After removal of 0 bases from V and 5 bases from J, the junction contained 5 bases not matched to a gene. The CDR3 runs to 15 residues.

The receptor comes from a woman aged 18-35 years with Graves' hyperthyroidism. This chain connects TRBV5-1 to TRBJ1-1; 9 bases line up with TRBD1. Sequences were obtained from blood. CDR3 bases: TGCGCCAGCAGCTTGGCCGGGACAGGGTGGACTGAAGCTTTCTTT. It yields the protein CASSLAGTGWTEAFF.